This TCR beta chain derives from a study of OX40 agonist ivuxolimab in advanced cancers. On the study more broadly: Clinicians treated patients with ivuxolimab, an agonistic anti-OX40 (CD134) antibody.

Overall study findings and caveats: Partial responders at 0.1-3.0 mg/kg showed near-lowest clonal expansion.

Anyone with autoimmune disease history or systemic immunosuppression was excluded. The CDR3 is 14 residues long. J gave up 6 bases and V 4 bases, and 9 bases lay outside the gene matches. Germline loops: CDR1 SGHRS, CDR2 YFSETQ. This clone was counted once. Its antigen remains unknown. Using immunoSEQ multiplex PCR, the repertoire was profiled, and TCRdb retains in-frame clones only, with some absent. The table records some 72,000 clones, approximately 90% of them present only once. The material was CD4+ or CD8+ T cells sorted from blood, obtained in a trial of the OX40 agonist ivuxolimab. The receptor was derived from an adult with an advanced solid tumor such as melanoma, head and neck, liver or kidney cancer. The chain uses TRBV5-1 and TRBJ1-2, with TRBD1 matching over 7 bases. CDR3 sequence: CASSVGQVSNGYTF. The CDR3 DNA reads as TGCGCCAGCAGCGTCGGACAGGTTAGCAATGGCTACACCTTC.